This entry features one TCR beta chain sequence. The sample originates from a study of cytomegalovirus exposure and HLA in healthy donors. Clones were read by immunoSEQ multiplex PCR, and TCRdb kept only the in-frame ones, dropping some. The sample has fewer than 150,000 clones; roughly 86% are singletons. The specimen was PBMCs. This receptor was obtained from a man younger than 30 in good health and CMV-seropositive.

CDR3 region: CASSKRSLRGQGEAAGNTGELFF. DNA of the CDR3: TGTGCCAGCAGCAAACGTTCGCTACGGGGACAGGGGGAGGCAGCAGGGAACACCGGGGAGCTGTTTTTT. The chain carries TRBV9 and TRBJ2-2; 11 nucleotides agree with TRBD1. CDR3 length equals 23 residues. CDR1 and CDR2 (germline): SGDLS, YYNGEE. With V trimmed by 4 bases and J by 1 base, 24 bases remained unmatched.